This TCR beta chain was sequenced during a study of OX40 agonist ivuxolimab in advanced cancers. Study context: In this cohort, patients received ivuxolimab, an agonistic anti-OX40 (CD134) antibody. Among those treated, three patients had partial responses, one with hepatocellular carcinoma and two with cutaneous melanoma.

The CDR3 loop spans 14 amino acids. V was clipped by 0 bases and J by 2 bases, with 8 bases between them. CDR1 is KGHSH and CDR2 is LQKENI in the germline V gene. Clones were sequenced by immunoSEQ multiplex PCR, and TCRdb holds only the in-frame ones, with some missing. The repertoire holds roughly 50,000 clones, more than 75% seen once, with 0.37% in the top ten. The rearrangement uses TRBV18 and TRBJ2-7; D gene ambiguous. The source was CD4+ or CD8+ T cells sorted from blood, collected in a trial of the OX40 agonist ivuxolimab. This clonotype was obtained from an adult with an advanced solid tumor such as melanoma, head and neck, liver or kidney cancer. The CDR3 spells CASSPPRGAYEQYF. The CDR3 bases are TGTGCCAGCTCACCACCAAGAGGTGCCTACGAGCAGTACTTC.